Each of the 25 T cell receptor beta chains below was sequenced from the same sample in a study of regulatory T cells in long-lasting Graves disease. Library construction for TCR beta used iRepertoire HTBI primers and Arm-PCR of CDR3 regions. TCRdb ran MiXCR on the multiplex PCR reads and lists one entry per CDR3 protein. There are around 480,000 distinct CDR3 sequences in the sample; roughly 15% occur only once, and roughly 25% lies in the top ten. Time point described: newly diagnosed GD, antithyroid drugs for less than 3 months. RNA isolated from PBMCs was used to make the TCR library. The data were also submitted as part of a second study, on T cells in Graves' hyperthyroidism and ophthalmopathy.

Here the sequenced sample was peripheral blood mononuclear cells (PBMCs), taken at new diagnosis, from a patient treated with antithyroid drugs. The source is a woman aged 35-60 years with Graves disease.

There are many counts of this clonotype. The V and J genes are TRBV28 and TRBJ1-2; 8 bases line up with TRBD1. Trimming at V came to 2 bases and at J to 3 bases, leaving 11 bases not matched to a gene. Germline V gene sequence: CDR1 MDHEN, CDR2 SYDVKM. The CDR3 covers 17 residues. The CDR3 DNA reads as TGTGCCAGCAGTTTAGGCGCAGGGGGCGCAGGGGACTATGGCTACACCTTC. Protein product: CASSLGAGGAGDYGYTF.

This sequence joins TRBV12-3 or TRBV12-4 and TRBJ1-4, with D perhaps TRBD1 (6 bases). With 4 bases removed from V and 6 bases from J, the gap between germline ends came to 15 bases. The CDR3 is made up of 15 amino acids. CDR3 sequence: CASSSLVQGHEKLFF. The CDR3 DNA reads as TGTGCCAGCAGTTCTTTGGTTCAGGGGCATGAAAAACTGTTTTTT.

Details on this clonotype: A much larger clone is a single base away; this may be a read error. The V gene is TRBV6-1, the J gene TRBJ2-3; perhaps TRBD2 as D (6 bases). The CDR3 has 17 residues. Germline CDR1 reads MNHNS; CDR2 reads SASEGT. V was trimmed by 2 bases and J by 4 bases, leaving 19 bases between them. In DNA form, the CDR3 reads TGTGCCAGCAGTGAAAGGTGGGGCGGGGCTAGCGCAGATACGCAGTATTTT. Translating it yields CASSERWGGASADTQYF.

The chain has TRBV29-1 and TRBJ2-1; a possible D gene is TRBD1 (9 bases). V dropped 7 bases and J dropped 4 bases, with 32 bases sitting between them. The germline V gene has CDR1 SQVTM and CDR2 ANQGSEA. The CDR3 extends over 19 amino acids. CDR3 nucleotide sequence: TGCAGCGCAGTCCCCCTGACAGGGGGATCAGCGGGGGTGTACAATGAGCAGTTCTTC. Its translation is CSAVPLTGGSAGVYNEQFF.

Ten or more counts support this clonotype. The rearrangement uses TRBV6-1 and TRBJ1-5, with 9 nucleotides matching TRBD1. The length of the CDR3 is 15 residues. Germline CDR1 and CDR2: MNHNS and SASEGT. V gave up 6 bases and J gave up 1 base; unmatched junction bases: 4. The CDR3 DNA follows: TGTGCCAGCAGGGATGGGACAGGGAGCAATCAGCCCCAGCATTTT. Encoded protein: CASRDGTGSNQPQHF.

In its sample, this clonotype was seen a few times. The V and J genes are TRBV9 and TRBJ2-7, with TRBD2 matching 7 bases. The junction had 6 bases not matched to a gene; V was cut back by 4 bases and J by 5 bases. CDR1 is SGDLS and CDR2 is YYNGEE in the germline V gene. This CDR3 region has 13 residues. CDR3 in DNA: TGTGCCAGCAGCCCCAATGGGGGGGACGAGCAGTACTTC. This encodes CASSPNGGDEQYF.

The CDR3 sequence: CASSSLGQGDDEQYF. In DNA form, the CDR3 reads TGTGCCAGCAGCTCCCTCGGACAGGGGGACGACGAGCAGTACTTC. This rearrangement joins TRBV28 to TRBJ2-7, with TRBD1 matching 10 bases. CDR1 is MDHEN, CDR2 SYDVKM, per germline. With V trimmed by 6 bases and J by 5 bases, 10 bases remained unmatched. The CDR3 is made up of 15 amino acids.

This clonotype was seen ten or more times. The chain uses TRBV6-5 and TRBJ1-2, with D perhaps matching TRBD1 (6 bases). This CDR3 comprises 13 residues. V was trimmed by 0 bases and J by 5 bases, leaving 7 bases between them. From germline, CDR1 is MNHEY and CDR2 SVGAGI. CDR3 protein: CASSYSGQYGYTF. CDR3 in DNA: TGTGCCAGCAGTTACTCCGGACAGTATGGCTACACCTTC.

Ten or more counts support this clonotype. CDR3 DNA sequence: TGCGCCAGCAGTACTAGCGGGGACTCCTACAATGAGCAGTTCTTC. Translation gives CASSTSGDSYNEQFF. The chain combines TRBV5-1 with TRBJ2-1; 10 positions match TRBD2. Germline lookup yields CDR1 SGHRS and CDR2 YFSETQ. V shed 5 bases, J shed 0 bases, and the junction held 2 bases outside the gene matches. The CDR3 covers 15 residues.

This clonotype appeared many times. This sequence joins TRBV2 and TRBJ1-4; D call uncertain. The germline gives CDR1 SNHLY, CDR2 FYNNEI. The ends were cut back, 7 bases at V and 8 bases at J, with 14 bases in the middle. CDR3 length: 13 amino acids. The CDR3 is CASMEEAYEKLFF. In DNA, the CDR3 is TGTGCCAGCATGGAGGAGGCCTACGAAAAACTGTTTTTT.

This clonotype has a count of ten or more. The chain uses TRBV12-3 or TRBV12-4 and TRBJ1-1; possibly TRBD1 for D (5 bases). V was shortened by 7 bases and J by 0 bases, with 12 bases between the two germline ends. There are 14 residues in the CDR3. CDR3 DNA: TGTGCCAGCACCCAAGACAGCCTGAACACTGAAGCTTTCTTT. Protein sequence: CASTQDSLNTEAFF.

This clonotype was seen at least ten times. The CDR3 sequence: CASSLGGGMNTEAFF. The CDR3 nucleotides are TGTGCCAGCAGCTTGGGGGGGGGTATGAACACTGAAGCTTTCTTT. The chain links TRBV5-6 to TRBJ1-1; TRBD1 is a possible D gene (5 bases). V was clipped by 0 bases and J by 0 bases, with 9 bases between them. Germline CDR1 SGHDT, CDR2 YYEEEE. This CDR3 region has 15 residues. The full variable domain, in which reference TRBV5-6 and TRBJ1-1 provide the parts outside the CDR3, is DAGVTQSPTHLIKTRGQQVTLRCSPKSGHDTVSWYQQALGQGPQFIFQYYEEEERQRGNFPDRFSGHQFPNYSSELNVNALLLGDSALYLCASSLGGGMNTEAFFGQGTRLTVV.

This clonotype has just a few counts. The gene calls are TRBV7-9 and TRBJ2-3; D gene uncertain. CDR1 and CDR2 from the germline V gene are SEHNR and FQNEAQ (reference sequence). V was trimmed by 5 bases and J by 7 bases, leaving 13 bases between them. The CDR3 totals 13 residues. The CDR3 DNA is TGTGCCAGCAGCCCCTTCAGCCTTAATACGCAGTATTTT. The encoded protein is CASSPFSLNTQYF. Complete variable domain (other parts from reference TRBV7-9 and TRBJ2-3): DTGVSQNPRHKITKRGQNVTFRCDPISEHNRLYWYRQTLGQGPEFLTYFQNEAQLEKSRLLSDRFSAERPKGSFSTLEIQRTEQGDSAMYLCASSPFSLNTQYFGPGTRLTVL.

This chain links TRBV5-1 with TRBJ2-7; TRBD1 might be the D (6 bases). CDR1 is SGHRS and CDR2 is YFSETQ in the germline V gene. Trimming cost V 7 bases and J 0 bases, with 17 bases left between them. CDR3 size: 15 residues. CDR3 sequence (DNA): TGCGCCAGCTCCGACGACAGGCTTATCTCCTACGAGCAGTACTTC. It yields the protein CASSDDRLISYEQYF.

In this sample, this clonotype turned up many times. CDR3 amino acids: CASSQAWREQYF. The CDR3 region has the DNA TGTGCCAGCAGCCAGGCCTGGCGCGAGCAGTACTTC. This chain joins TRBV3-1 and TRBJ2-7, with D uncertain. The CDR3 is 12 amino acids. Trimming took off 3 bases at V and 6 bases at J, with 9 bases between the two ends. Germline assignment: CDR1 LGHDT and CDR2 YNNKEL (reference sequence).

This clonotype was seen a few times. The chain has TRBV20-1 and TRBJ2-7; possibly TRBD1 for D (5 bases). This CDR3 has 13 amino acids. Germline loops: CDR1 DFQATT, CDR2 SNEGSKA (reference sequence). Trimming took off 3 bases at V and 4 bases at J, with 13 bases between the two ends. CDR3 nucleotide sequence: TGCAGTGCTAGTAAAGGGGAACAATACGAGCAGTACTTC. This codes for CSASKGEQYEQYF.

Concerning this clonotype: A much larger clonotype is one base distant, so this may be a read error. The V and J genes are TRBV6-5 and TRBJ1-1; D gene unclear. The CDR3 has 14 amino acids. From germline, CDR1 is MNHEY and CDR2 SVGAGI. The CDR3 sequence is CASGYGRLNTEAFF. For the CDR3, the DNA is TGTGCCAGCGGTTACGGGAGGTTGAACACTGAAGCTTTCTTT.

The table lists this clonotype with many counts. The V gene is TRBV12-3 or TRBV12-4, the J gene TRBJ2-2; no firm D call. Trimming left V 3 bases short and J 0 bases short, with 8 bases between. This CDR3 contains 15 residues. The CDR3 loop reads CASSLRPSNTGELFF. The CDR3 DNA reads TGTGCCAGCAGTTTGAGACCGTCGAACACCGGGGAGCTGTTTTTT.

CDR3 residues: CASSAYVDRENTEAFF. For the CDR3, the DNA is TGTGCCAGTAGTGCCTACGTGGACAGAGAGAACACTGAAGCTTTCTTT. The J gene is TRBJ1-1, the V gene TRBV19; weak D call: TRBD1 (6 bases). Trimming removed 5 bases at V and 1 base at J, with 17 bases between. The V gene's germline CDR1 is LNHDA and CDR2 SQIVND (reference sequence). CDR3 length equals 16 residues.

This clonotype was picked up a small number of times. This rearrangement joins TRBV7-2 to TRBJ1-5; D is perhaps TRBD1 (5 bases). The CDR3 is 15 residues long. Trimming removed 3 bases at V and 2 bases at J, with 11 bases between. Per germline, CDR1 SGHTA and CDR2 FQGNSA. The CDR3 here is CASSFGGVGNQPQHF. The DNA of the CDR3 is TGTGCCAGCAGCTTTGGGGGTGTAGGCAATCAGCCCCAGCATTTT.

This clonotype was observed at least ten times. The chain recombines TRBV3-1 with TRBJ2-7, with D hard to call. Trimming pared 0 bases from V and 0 bases from J, leaving 0 bases between. Germline V gene data show CDR1 as LGHDT and CDR2 as YNNKEL (reference sequence). This CDR3 is built from 12 residues. The CDR3 loop is CASSQDSYEQYF. In nucleotides, the CDR3 is TGTGCCAGCAGCCAAGACTCCTACGAGCAGTACTTC.

This clonotype was seen only a few times. The chain links TRBV12-3 or TRBV12-4 to TRBJ2-3; 9 nucleotides match TRBD2. The V gene end was trimmed by 6 bases and the J gene end by 0 bases; junction bases not matched to a gene: 4. The CDR3 totals 15 residues. CDR3 residues: CASRWTSVSTDTQYF. Here the CDR3 DNA reads TGTGCCAGCAGATGGACTAGCGTAAGCACAGATACGCAGTATTTT.

The table lists this clonotype with a few counts. The V and J genes are TRBV19 and TRBJ2-5; D remains unclear. Germline-derived CDR1 and CDR2 are LNHDA and SQIVND (reference sequence). CDR3 size: 14 residues. Deletions cut 5 bases from V and 5 bases from J, with 15 bases between. The CDR3, as DNA: TGTGCCAGTAGTGTCTTACTTTTTCGGGAGACCCAGTACTTC. Protein: CASSVLLFRETQYF.

This clonotype was seen ten or more times. The rearrangement links TRBV7-2 to TRBJ2-5; no clear D gene. The CDR3 loop spans 13 amino acids. Germline V gene data show CDR1 as SGHTA and CDR2 as FQGNSA. Trimming took 2 bases from V and 5 from J, leaving 9 bases between them. This CDR3 is CASSLPNGETQYF. CDR3 nucleotide sequence: TGTGCCAGCAGCTTACCCAACGGGGAGACCCAGTACTTC.

This clonotype was observed a few times. At one of its ends the junction is not consistent with the germline gene, which may arise from a read error. The gene calls are TRBV18 and TRBJ2-4; D might be TRBD1 (5 bases). The germline V gene has CDR1 KGHSH and CDR2 LQKENI. The CDR3 extends over 13 amino acids. The DNA for the CDR3 is TGTGCCAGCTCACCAGCCCTCAGTCAGGGATGGCACTTC. It specifies CASSPALSQGWHF.